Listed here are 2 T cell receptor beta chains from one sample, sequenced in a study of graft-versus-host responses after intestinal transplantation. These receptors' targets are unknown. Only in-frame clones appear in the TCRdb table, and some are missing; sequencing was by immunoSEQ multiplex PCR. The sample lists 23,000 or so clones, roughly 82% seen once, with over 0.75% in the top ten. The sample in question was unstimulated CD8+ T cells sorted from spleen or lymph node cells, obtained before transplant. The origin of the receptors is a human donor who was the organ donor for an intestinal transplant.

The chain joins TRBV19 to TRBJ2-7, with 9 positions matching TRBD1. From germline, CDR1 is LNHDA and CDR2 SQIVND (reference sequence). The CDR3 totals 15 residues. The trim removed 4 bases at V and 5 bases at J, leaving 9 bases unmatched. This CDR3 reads CASSTRTGVGNEQYF. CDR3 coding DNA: TGTGCCAGTAGTACCCGGACAGGGGTGGGGAACGAGCAGTACTTC.

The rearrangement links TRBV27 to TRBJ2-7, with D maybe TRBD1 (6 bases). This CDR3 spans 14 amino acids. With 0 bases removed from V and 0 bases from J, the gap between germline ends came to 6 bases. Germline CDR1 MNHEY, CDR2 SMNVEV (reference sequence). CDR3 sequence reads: CASSLSTGSYEQYF. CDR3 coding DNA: TGTGCCAGCAGTTTATCGACAGGCTCCTACGAGCAGTACTTC.